These 26 T cell receptor beta chains originate from one sample sequenced in a study of T cells in Graves' hyperthyroidism and ophthalmopathy. The CDR3 regions of TCR beta were amplified from RNA transcripts. A first-round RT-PCR of the TCR CDR3 used the HTBI primer set. TCRdb reprocessed the multiplex PCR reads with MiXCR, giving one entry per CDR3 protein. The table includes approximately 690,000 distinct CDR3 sequences, less than 25% detected once. The sequencing sample was made of blood. The receptors were gathered from a man in his thirties or forties with Graves' ophthalmopathy.

This clonotype was recorded many times. The chain links TRBV7-8 to TRBJ2-3; perhaps TRBD2 as D (5 bases). V was cut by 7 bases and J by 2 bases, with 13 bases left in between. CDR1 is SGHVS, CDR2 FQNEAQ, per germline. The length of the CDR3 is 14 residues. CDR3 sequence reads: CASTSFSDTDTQYF. In DNA, the CDR3 is TGTGCCAGCACCTCCTTTAGCGACACAGATACGCAGTATTTT.

This clonotype was seen many times. The chain is built from TRBV30 and TRBJ1-1, with D unclear. Germline lookup yields CDR1 GTSNPN and CDR2 SVGIG (reference sequence). CDR3 length equals 12 residues. V lost 2 bases to trimming and J lost 5 bases, with 9 bases between them. CDR3 DNA: TGTGCCTGGAGTCCGGGGTTAACTGAAGCTTTCTTT. This gives the protein CAWSPGLTEAFF.

This clonotype was detected many times. V gene TRBV5-1 combines with J gene TRBJ1-1; D is possibly TRBD1 (6 bases). Germline assignment: CDR1 SGHRS and CDR2 YFSETQ. V gave up 5 bases and J gave up 0 bases, with 11 bases separating them. The CDR3 has 14 residues. CDR3 nucleotide sequence: TGCGCCAGCAGGCTAGGGGGGGTGAACACTGAAGCTTTCTTT. This translates into CASRLGGVNTEAFF.

V is TRBV11-2 and J is TRBJ2-1; D is perhaps TRBD2 (5 bases). Germline lookup yields CDR1 SGHAT and CDR2 FQNNGV. V was pared by 1 base and J by 0 bases, with 13 bases between. This CDR3 has 17 amino acids. CDR3 region: CASSLGWRRSSYNEQFF. DNA of the CDR3: TGTGCCAGCAGCTTAGGGTGGCGGAGGAGCTCCTACAATGAGCAGTTCTTC.

The chain has TRBV6-9 and TRBJ1-1; TRBD1 matches 10 bases. CDR3 length: 15 amino acids. V lost 5 bases and J lost 1; bases outside the gene matches: 4. Germline V gene data show CDR1 as MNHGY and CDR2 as SVAAGI. The DNA of the CDR3 is TGTGCCAGCAGTGAATGGGACAGGGGGAACACTGAAGCTTTCTTT. Amino acids: CASSEWDRGNTEAFF.

Written as DNA, the CDR3 is TGCAGTGCTAGTGCCTCCGGGACTAGCGGGATCAACTTCTTC. As protein: CSASASGTSGINFF. This rearrangement joins TRBV20-1 to TRBJ2-1; 13 bases line up with TRBD2. V was pared by 3 bases and J by 16 bases, with 12 bases of the junction left unmatched. In germline, CDR1 is DFQATT, CDR2 SNEGSKA (reference sequence). CDR3 length: 14 amino acids.

The CDR3 here is CAGVSGLGEAFF. Written as DNA, the CDR3 is TGTGCCGGGGTCAGCGGGCTCGGTGAAGCTTTCTTT. The chain has TRBV7-9 and TRBJ1-1; D not certain. V lost 11 bases and J lost 7, with 17 bases in between. The CDR3 is 12 residues long. Germline V gene data show CDR1 as SEHNR and CDR2 as FQNEAQ (reference sequence). Full variable domain (outside the CDR3, taken from reference TRBV7-9 and TRBJ1-1): DTGVSQNPRHKITKRGQNVTFRCDPISEHNRLYWYRQTLGQGPEFLTYFQNEAQLEKSRLLSDRFSAERPKGSFSTLEIQRTEQGDSAMYLCAGVSGLGEAFFGQGTRLTVV.

This clonotype was counted ten times or more. This chain joins TRBV7-3 and TRBJ1-1; D gene unclear. Germline loops: CDR1 SGHTA, CDR2 FQGTGA. V lost 1 base, J lost 0 bases, and 3 bases lay in between. The CDR3 is 13 amino acids. The CDR3 nucleotides are TGTGCCAGCAGCTTAAAGGTGAACACTGAAGCTTTCTTT. It is translated as CASSLKVNTEAFF.

This clonotype was seen only a few times. V usage is TRBV9 and J usage is TRBJ2-1; D is perhaps TRBD1 (5 bases). V was pared by 4 bases and J by 9 bases, with 23 bases between. The CDR3 sequence is 16 residues long. Germline V gives CDR1 SGDLS, CDR2 YYNGEE. CDR3 residues: CASSREQARTRSEQFF. The DNA for the CDR3 is TGTGCCAGCAGCCGCGAACAGGCTAGGACCCGCAGTGAGCAGTTCTTC.

Many counts were recorded for this clonotype. The chain has TRBV15 and TRBJ1-5; 7 bases map to TRBD1. CDR1 and CDR2 from the germline V gene are LNHNV and YYDKDF (reference sequence). This CDR3 has 13 amino acids. Unmatched junction bases numbered 4, after V lost 0 bases and J lost 11 bases. The CDR3 bases are TGTGCCACCAGCAGAGACCTGACAGGGACCCAGCATTTT. It is translated as CATSRDLTGTQHF.

The rearrangement joins TRBV9 to TRBJ2-1, with TRBD2 matching over 10 bases. With 0 bases clipped from V and 10 bases from J, the junction kept 13 bases outside the gene matches. Germline CDR1 is SGDLS and CDR2 is YYNGEE. This CDR3 region has 17 residues. As DNA, the CDR3 is TGTGCCAGCAGCGTAGGCCATTCTAGCGGGAGTTCATTGGAGCAGTTCTTC. Protein: CASSVGHSSGSSLEQFF.

V and J are TRBV28 and TRBJ2-7, with 7 positions matching TRBD2. Germline values: CDR1 MDHEN, CDR2 SYDVKM. Trimming at V came to 5 bases and at J to 7 bases, leaving 8 bases not matched to a gene. This CDR3 comprises 13 residues. The CDR3, as DNA: TGTGCCAGCAGTCCCGGGGGGAGGAGAGAGCAGTACTTC. This gives the protein CASSPGGRREQYF.

The gene calls are TRBV10-3 and TRBJ1-3, with TRBD1 as a possible D gene (5 bases). Trimming removed 6 bases from V and 0 bases from J, with 12 bases in between. CDR1 ENHRY and CDR2 SYGVKD come from the germline V gene. The CDR3 loop spans 15 amino acids. In DNA, the CDR3 is TGTGCCATCAGGGGGTTGACAGCCTCTGGAAACACCATATATTTT. Protein: CAIRGLTASGNTIYF.

This clonotype was found a few times. The chain recombines TRBV6-2 or TRBV6-3 with TRBJ2-7; 7 bases line up with TRBD1. Trimming cost V 5 bases and J 4 bases; bases outside gene matches: 11. Germline lookup yields CDR1 MNHEY and CDR2 SVGEGT. There are 15 residues in the CDR3. The CDR3 sequence: CASSVRTGQGYEQYF. In DNA form, the CDR3 reads TGTGCCAGCAGTGTACGGACAGGCCAGGGGTACGAGCAGTACTTC.

The V gene is TRBV28, the J gene TRBJ1-1; 11 bases are a match to TRBD1. Germline CDR1 MDHEN, CDR2 SYDVKM. V shed 6 bases and J 0 bases; nucleotides not matched to a gene: 12. The length of the CDR3 is 18 residues. The CDR3 reads CASSPTMGTGGLNTEAFF. The CDR3 nucleotides are TGTGCCAGCAGCCCCACCATGGGGACAGGGGGGTTGAACACTGAAGCTTTCTTT.

In DNA, the CDR3 is TGTGCCAGCAGTTCCAGGGGGCAGGATGGCTACACCTTC. This encodes CASSSRGQDGYTF. This rearrangement joins TRBV6-5 to TRBJ1-2; TRBD1 matches at 8 bases. The CDR3 loop spans 13 amino acids. Germline V gene data show CDR1 as MNHEY and CDR2 as SVGAGI. The V and J ends lost 4 bases and 6 bases, in that order; junction bases with no gene match: 4.

This clonotype has more than one count but fewer than ten. This chain links TRBV27 with TRBJ1-6; D not certain. Trimming removed 5 bases from V and 10 bases from J, with 15 bases in between. CDR3 size: 14 residues. The germline gives CDR1 MNHEY, CDR2 SMNVEV (reference sequence). The CDR3 sequence: CASSPLVGKSPLHF. The CDR3 DNA reads as TGTGCCAGCAGTCCCCTGGTAGGGAAATCACCCCTCCACTTT.

This chain links TRBV5-1 with TRBJ2-1, with 8 positions matching TRBD1. V was pared by 3 bases and J by 15 bases, with 8 bases of the junction left unmatched. This CDR3 comprises 12 residues. Germline lookup yields CDR1 SGHRS and CDR2 YFSETQ. This CDR3 is CASSWTGRWGFF. CDR3 DNA: TGCGCCAGCAGCTGGACAGGGCGCTGGGGGTTCTTC.

V usage is TRBV20-1 and J usage is TRBJ2-7; 8 bases match TRBD2. This CDR3 contains 15 residues. Germline V gene data show CDR1 as DFQATT and CDR2 as SNEGSKA (reference sequence). The V segment lost 3 bases and the J segment 2 bases; nucleotides outside the gene matches: 9. For the CDR3, the DNA is TGCAGTGCTAGCCCCGTATTAGCGGGGACCTACGAGCAGTACTTC. Protein: CSASPVLAGTYEQYF.

V is TRBV28 and J is TRBJ2-1, with D uncertain. The CDR3 is 13 residues long. Germline V lookup: CDR1 MDHEN, CDR2 SYDVKM. Trimming pared 5 bases from V and 7 bases from J, leaving 12 bases between. CDR3 sequence (DNA): TGTGCCAGCAGTCTCCGCAGGATGAATGAGCAGTTCTTC. It encodes CASSLRRMNEQFF.

This clonotype was seen ten or more times. The chain carries TRBV12-3 or TRBV12-4 and TRBJ1-4, with D possibly matching TRBD1 (5 bases). CDR3 length: 18 residues. The germline V and J ends were trimmed by 5 bases and 0 bases, with 19 bases remaining between them. The chain's CDR3 is CASSRGPSYLPTNEKLFF. Here the CDR3 DNA reads TGTGCCAGCAGTCGGGGACCCAGTTACCTTCCAACTAATGAAAAACTGTTTTTT.

This clonotype came up a few times. V gene TRBV7-8 combines with J gene TRBJ2-1; 11 bases match TRBD2. Germline V gene sequence: CDR1 SGHVS, CDR2 FQNEAQ. This CDR3 is built from 15 residues. The V segment lost 5 bases and the J segment 5 bases; nucleotides outside the gene matches: 5. This chain's CDR3 is CASSAGLAEDNEQFF. CDR3 coding DNA: TGTGCCAGCAGCGCGGGACTAGCGGAAGACAATGAGCAGTTCTTC. The complete variable domain, with remaining parts taken from reference TRBV7-8 and TRBJ2-1, reads GAGVSQSPRYKVAKRGQDVALRCDPISGHVSLFWYQQALGQGPEFLTYFQNEAQLDKSGLPSDRFFAERPEGSVSTLKIQRTQQEDSAVYLCASSAGLAEDNEQFFGPGTRLTVL.

This clonotype was seen ten or more times. The J gene is TRBJ1-5, the V gene TRBV20-1; D gene unclear. Germline V gene data show CDR1 as DFQATT and CDR2 as SNEGSKA (reference sequence). Trimming cost V 2 bases and J 6 bases, with 14 bases left between them. This CDR3 spans 14 amino acids. In DNA, the CDR3 is TGCAGTGCTAGAAACCCGAATAAGGGTCAGCCCCAGCATTTT. It codes for CSARNPNKGQPQHF.

This clonotype was seen more than once but under ten times. J is TRBJ2-7 and V is TRBV4-1; no definite D call. Germline loops: CDR1 MGHRA, CDR2 YSYEKL. The CDR3 has 13 amino acids. Trimming stripped 4 bases from V and 3 bases from J, with 10 bases between. CDR3 sequence (DNA): TGCGCCAGCAGCCCGGAATACAGCTACGAGCAGTACTTC. Protein product: CASSPEYSYEQYF.

In this sample, this clonotype turned up many times. V and J are TRBV27 and TRBJ2-1, with 15 bases aligning to TRBD2. The CDR3 has 17 amino acids. Trimming at V came to 0 bases and at J to 7 bases, leaving 4 bases not matched to a gene. CDR1 and CDR2 from the germline V gene are MNHEY and SMNVEV (reference sequence). The CDR3 spells CASSLSGTSGRLNEQFF. CDR3 DNA: TGTGCCAGCAGTTTATCAGGGACTAGCGGGAGGTTGAATGAGCAGTTCTTC.

The V and J genes are TRBV27 and TRBJ2-7, with TRBD2 identical over 10 bases. This CDR3 is 18 amino acids long. Germline loops: CDR1 MNHEY, CDR2 SMNVEV (reference sequence). V dropped 2 bases and J dropped 1; count of bases not matched to a gene: 11. The CDR3 region is CASSLSKSGRARSYEQYF. The CDR3 nucleotides read TGTGCCAGCAGTTTAAGCAAAAGCGGGAGGGCCCGATCCTACGAGCAGTACTTC.